The present T cell receptor beta chain was sequenced within a study of neurological immune-mediated disorders. This clonotype was counted at least ten times. Antigen unknown. The authors produced cDNA by 5'RACE using 10-nucleotide random UMIs. Per sequencing run, 15-18 subjects together gave over 170 million TCR-beta sequences. One entry per CDR3 protein, called by TCRdb with MiXCR from the 5' RACE reads. Of 55,000 to 60,000 distinct CDR3 sequences in the sample, roughly 3.5% are singletons; the top ten hold around 3.1%. Findings of the study overall: The most TCR clonal expansion was seen in HTLV-1-associated myelopathy, whereas the least was seen in multiple sclerosis, below the level in healthy controls.

This receptor was identified in a woman between 25 and 40 years old with multiple sclerosis. The sample taken for sequencing was PBMCs.

Here the CDR3 reads CASSLGIREETQYF. CDR3 nucleotides: TGTGCCAGCAGCTTAGGAATAAGAGAAGAGACCCAGTACTTC. This chain connects TRBV7-9 to TRBJ2-5; D gene ambiguous. The germline V gene has CDR1 SEHNR and CDR2 FQNEAQ (reference sequence). The CDR3 consists of 14 residues. V shed 1 base and J shed 3 bases, with 9 bases lying between them.